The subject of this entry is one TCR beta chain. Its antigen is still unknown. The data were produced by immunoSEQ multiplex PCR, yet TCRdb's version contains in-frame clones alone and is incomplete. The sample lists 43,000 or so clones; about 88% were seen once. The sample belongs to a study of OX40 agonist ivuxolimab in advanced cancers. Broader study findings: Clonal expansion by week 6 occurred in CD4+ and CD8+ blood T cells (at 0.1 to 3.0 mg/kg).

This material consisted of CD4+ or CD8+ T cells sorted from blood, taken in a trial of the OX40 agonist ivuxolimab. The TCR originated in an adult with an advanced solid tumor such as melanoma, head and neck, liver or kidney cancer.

CDR3 in amino acids: CASSTSYEQYF. The CDR3 coding sequence is TGTGCCAGCAGTACTAGTTACGAGCAGTACTTC. The V call is TRBV28, the J call TRBJ2-7, with TRBD2 as a possible D gene (5 bases). V dropped 5 bases and J dropped 4 bases, with 6 bases sitting between them. The CDR3 length is 11 residues. The germline CDR1 and CDR2 sequences are MDHEN and SYDVKM.